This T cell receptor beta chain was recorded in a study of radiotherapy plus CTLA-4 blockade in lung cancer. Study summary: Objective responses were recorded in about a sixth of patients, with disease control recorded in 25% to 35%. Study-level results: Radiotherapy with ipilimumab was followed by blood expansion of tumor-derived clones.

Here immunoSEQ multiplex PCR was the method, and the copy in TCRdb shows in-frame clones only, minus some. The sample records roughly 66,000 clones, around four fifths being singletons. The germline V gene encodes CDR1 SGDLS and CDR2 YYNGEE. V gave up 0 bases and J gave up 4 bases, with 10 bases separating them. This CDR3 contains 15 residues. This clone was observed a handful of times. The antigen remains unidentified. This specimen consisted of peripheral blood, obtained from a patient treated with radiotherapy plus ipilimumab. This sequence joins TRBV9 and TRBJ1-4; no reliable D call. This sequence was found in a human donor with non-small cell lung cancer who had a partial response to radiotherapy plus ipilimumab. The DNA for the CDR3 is TGTGCCAGCAGCGTAGACGGCGGACTTAATGAAAAACTGTTTTTT. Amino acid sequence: CASSVDGGLNEKLFF.